Following are 12 T cell receptor beta chains from one sample sequenced in a study of untreated major depressive disorder. Method: immunoSEQ multiplex PCR; TCRdb's copy keeps in-frame clones and lacks some. The sample holds some 21,000 clones, nearly 90% seen once. Sample: CD4+ T cells from PBMCs. The receptor source for this set is a woman in her forties in good health.

The J gene is TRBJ2-3, the V gene TRBV28, with 7 nucleotides matching TRBD2. Looked up from germline, CDR1 is MDHEN and CDR2 is SYDVKM. The CDR3 consists of 15 residues. V was clipped by 5 bases and J by 2 bases; unmatched bases: 7. The CDR3 here is CASSRGLGTTDTQYF. As DNA, the CDR3 is TGTGCCAGCAGTCGTGGACTAGGGACCACAGATACGCAGTATTTT.

The CDR3 DNA reads TGTGCCAGCAGTTCCAGACTAGCGGGGCCCTACGAGCAGTACTTC. Amino acid sequence: CASSSRLAGPYEQYF. V usage is TRBV27 and J usage is TRBJ2-7; 11 positions match TRBD2. The CDR3 covers 15 residues. V lost 4 bases, J lost 2 bases, and 4 bases stayed unmatched. Germline V gene sequence: CDR1 MNHEY, CDR2 SMNVEV (reference sequence).

The rearrangement uses TRBV28 and TRBJ2-3; D is unresolved. This CDR3 has 13 amino acids. Germline V CDR1 and CDR2: MDHEN, SYDVKM. V shed 6 bases and J shed 6 bases, with 13 bases lying between them. The CDR3 coding sequence is TGTGCCAGCAGAGGTGGGGTCCCGGATACGCAGTATTTT. This translates into CASRGGVPDTQYF.

The V call is TRBV11-2, the J call TRBJ2-1; possible D gene TRBD2, 6 bases. The ends were cut back, 5 bases at V and 6 bases at J, with 14 bases in the middle. This CDR3 spans 14 amino acids. The germline CDR1 and CDR2 sequences are SGHAT and FQNNGV. The CDR3, as DNA: TGTGCCAGCAGCCGTTACGGGGGTATCAATGAGCAGTTCTTC. Translation: CASSRYGGINEQFF.

The V call is TRBV28, the J call TRBJ1-4; 7 bases line up with TRBD1. Germline CDR1 and CDR2: MDHEN and SYDVKM. The ends lost 4 bases at V and 8 bases at J; junction bases unmatched: 7. This CDR3 region has 14 residues. In nucleotides, the CDR3 is TGTGCCAGCAGTTACAGGGGCCTTAACGAAAAACTGTTTTTT. It encodes CASSYRGLNEKLFF. Full variable domain (rest looked up from reference TRBV28 and TRBJ1-4): DVKVTQSSRYLVKRTGEKVFLECVQDMDHENMFWYRQDPGLGLRLIYFSYDVKMKEKGDIPEGYSVSREKKERFSLILESASTNQTSMYLCASSYRGLNEKLFFGSGTQLSVL.

V usage is TRBV4-3 and J usage is TRBJ1-2, with no clear D. CDR3 length: 12 residues. V was pared by 1 base and J by 7 bases, with 7 bases between. In germline, CDR1 is LGHNA, CDR2 YSLEER. The CDR3 region has the DNA TGCGCCAGCAGCCAAGCTGGGGTTGGCTACACCTTC. It specifies CASSQAGVGYTF.

This clone showed up just once. The genes are TRBV28 and TRBJ2-5; D gene uncertain. This CDR3 is built from 13 residues. Trimming took off 6 bases at V and 7 bases at J, with 15 bases between the two ends. Per the germline V gene, CDR1 is MDHEN and CDR2 is SYDVKM. CDR3 in amino acids: CASSRSASGTQYF. CDR3 sequence (DNA): TGTGCCAGCAGCCGGAGCGCTTCCGGGACCCAGTACTTC.

The table lists this clone with a few counts. The rearrangement joins TRBV18 to TRBJ2-3, with 10 bases matching TRBD2. Trimming at V came to 3 bases and at J to 5 bases, leaving 8 bases not matched to a gene. Germline V gene lookup returns CDR1 KGHSH and CDR2 LQKENI. The CDR3 extends over 16 amino acids. In nucleotides, the CDR3 is TGTGCCAGCTCACCGTTGATTACTAGCGGGGTAGATACGCAGTATTTT. Amino acids: CASSPLITSGVDTQYF.

This rearrangement joins TRBV30 to TRBJ2-3; 10 bases fit TRBD2. This CDR3 has 14 amino acids. Trimming cost V 0 bases and J 7 bases; bases outside gene matches: 4. The germline CDR1 and CDR2 sequences are GTSNPN and SVGIG (reference sequence). The CDR3 DNA reads as TGTGCCTGGAGTGTAGCGGGAGGGCGAAATACGCAGTATTTT. Translation: CAWSVAGGRNTQYF. The full variable domain, its missing parts supplied by reference TRBV30 and TRBJ2-3, is SQTIHQWPATLVQPVGSPLSLECTVEGTSNPNLYWYRQAAGRGLQLLFYSVGIGQISSEVPQNLSASRPQDRQFILSSKKLLLSDSGFYLCAWSVAGGRNTQYFGPGTRLTVL.

The chain combines TRBV13 with TRBJ1-3; D is possibly TRBD1 (5 bases). Trimming stripped 4 bases from V and 4 bases from J, with 14 bases between. CDR1 is PRHDT, CDR2 FYEKMQ, per germline (reference sequence). CDR3 length equals 15 residues. The DNA for the CDR3 is TGTGCCAGCAGCTATGCCCCAGGGAGCGGAAACACCATATATTTT. It codes for CASSYAPGSGNTIYF.

The rearrangement links TRBV14 to TRBJ2-3; tentative D call: TRBD1 (5 bases). The CDR3 sequence is 13 residues long. V lost 0 bases and J lost 9, with 10 bases in between. Germline assignment: CDR1 SGHDN and CDR2 FVKESK. CDR3 sequence: CASSQEGATTQYF. DNA of the CDR3: TGTGCCAGCAGCCAAGAAGGGGCAACCACGCAGTATTTT.

This clone was recorded a few times. V is TRBV11-2 and J is TRBJ1-2; D possibly corresponds to TRBD1 (5 bases). The V gene's germline CDR1 is SGHAT and CDR2 FQNNGV. Trimming removed 2 bases from V and 2 bases from J, with 12 bases in between. CDR3 length: 15 residues. Written as DNA, the CDR3 is TGTGCCAGCAGCTTATGGGGTGGGGCGAACTATGGCTACACCTTC. Translating gives CASSLWGGANYGYTF.